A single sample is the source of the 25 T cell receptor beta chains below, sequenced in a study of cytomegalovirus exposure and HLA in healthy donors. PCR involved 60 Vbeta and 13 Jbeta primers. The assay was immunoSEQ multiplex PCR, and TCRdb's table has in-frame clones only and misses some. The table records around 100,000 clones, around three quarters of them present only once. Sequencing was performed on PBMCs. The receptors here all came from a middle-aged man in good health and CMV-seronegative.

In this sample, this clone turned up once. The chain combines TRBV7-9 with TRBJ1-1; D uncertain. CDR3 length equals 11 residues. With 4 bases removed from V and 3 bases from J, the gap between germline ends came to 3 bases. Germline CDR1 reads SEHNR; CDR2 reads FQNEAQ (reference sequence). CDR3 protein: CASSSDTEAFF. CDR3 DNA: TGTGCCAGCAGCTCTGACACTGAAGCTTTCTTT.

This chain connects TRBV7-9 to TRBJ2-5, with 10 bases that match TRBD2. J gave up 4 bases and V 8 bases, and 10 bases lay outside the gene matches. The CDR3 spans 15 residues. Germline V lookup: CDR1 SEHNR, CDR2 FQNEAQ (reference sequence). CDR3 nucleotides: TGTGCCAGCGCCCCCGAGCGGGGGGGCTCAGAGACCCAGTACTTC. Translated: CASAPERGGSETQYF.

The CDR3: CASSGGQLNYGYTF. CDR3 bases: TGCGCCAGCAGTGGGGGCCAGCTTAACTATGGCTACACCTTC. The chain uses TRBV10-1 and TRBJ1-2; D may be TRBD1 (5 bases). Germline V gene sequence: CDR1 WNHNN, CDR2 SYGVQD (reference sequence). This CDR3 has 14 residues. V was cut by 4 bases and J by 1 base, with 10 bases left in between.

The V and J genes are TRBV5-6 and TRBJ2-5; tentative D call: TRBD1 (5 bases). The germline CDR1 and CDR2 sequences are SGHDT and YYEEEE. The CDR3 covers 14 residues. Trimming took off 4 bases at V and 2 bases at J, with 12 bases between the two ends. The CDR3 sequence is CASSPWTRQETQYF. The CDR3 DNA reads TGTGCCAGCAGCCCATGGACAAGACAAGAGACCCAGTACTTC.

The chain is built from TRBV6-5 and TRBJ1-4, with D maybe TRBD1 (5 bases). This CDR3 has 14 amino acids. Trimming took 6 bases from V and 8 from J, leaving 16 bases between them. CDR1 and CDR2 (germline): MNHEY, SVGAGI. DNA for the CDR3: TGTGCCAGCAGAATGGACACTTCGAGGGAAAAACTGTTTTTT. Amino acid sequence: CASRMDTSREKLFF.

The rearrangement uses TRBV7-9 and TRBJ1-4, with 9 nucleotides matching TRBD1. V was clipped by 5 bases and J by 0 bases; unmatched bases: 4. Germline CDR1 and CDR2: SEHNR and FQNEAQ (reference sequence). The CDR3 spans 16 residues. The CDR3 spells CASSRQGDSTNEKLFF. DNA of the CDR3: TGTGCCAGCAGCCGACAGGGGGACTCAACTAATGAAAAACTGTTTTTT.

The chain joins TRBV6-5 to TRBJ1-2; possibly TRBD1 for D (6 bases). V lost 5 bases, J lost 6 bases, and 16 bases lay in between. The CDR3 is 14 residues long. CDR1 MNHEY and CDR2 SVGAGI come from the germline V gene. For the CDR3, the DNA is TGTGCCAGCAGTAACAGGGTCCTCCTCCATGGCTACACCTTC. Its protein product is CASSNRVLLHGYTF.

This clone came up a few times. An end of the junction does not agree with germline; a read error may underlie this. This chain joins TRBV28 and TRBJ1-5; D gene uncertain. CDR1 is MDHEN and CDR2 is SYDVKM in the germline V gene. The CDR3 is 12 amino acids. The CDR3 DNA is TGTGCCAGCGGTGTGTTGGGTCAGGCCCAGCATTTT. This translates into CASGVLGQAQHF.

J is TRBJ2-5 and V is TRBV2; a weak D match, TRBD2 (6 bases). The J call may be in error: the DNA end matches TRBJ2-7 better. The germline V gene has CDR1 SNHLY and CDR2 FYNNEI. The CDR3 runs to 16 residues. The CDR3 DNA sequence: TGTGCCAGCAGTGAAGCTCTCGGGGGTGCATCCTACGAGCAGTACTTC. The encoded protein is CASSEALGGASYEQYF.

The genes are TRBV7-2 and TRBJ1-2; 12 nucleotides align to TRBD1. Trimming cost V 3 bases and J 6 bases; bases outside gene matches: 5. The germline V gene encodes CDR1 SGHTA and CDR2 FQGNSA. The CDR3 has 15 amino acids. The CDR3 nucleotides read TGTGCCAGCAGCTTCCCAGGGACAGGGGGCCATGGCTACACCTTC. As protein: CASSFPGTGGHGYTF.

The CDR3 is CASSEFPTGGYTF. As DNA, the CDR3 is TGTGCCAGCAGTGAATTTCCCACCGGGGGCTACACCTTC. The rearrangement links TRBV2 to TRBJ1-2; D is ambiguous. CDR3 size: 13 residues. CDR1 and CDR2 (germline): SNHLY, FYNNEI. The V and J ends lost 2 bases and 8 bases respectively, with 12 bases between them.

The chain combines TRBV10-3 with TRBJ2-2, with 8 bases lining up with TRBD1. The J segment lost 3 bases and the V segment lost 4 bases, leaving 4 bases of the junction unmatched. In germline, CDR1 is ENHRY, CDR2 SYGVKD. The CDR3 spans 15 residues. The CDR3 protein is CAISGLTGDTGELFF. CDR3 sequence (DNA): TGTGCCATCAGTGGACTGACAGGGGACACCGGGGAGCTGTTTTTT.

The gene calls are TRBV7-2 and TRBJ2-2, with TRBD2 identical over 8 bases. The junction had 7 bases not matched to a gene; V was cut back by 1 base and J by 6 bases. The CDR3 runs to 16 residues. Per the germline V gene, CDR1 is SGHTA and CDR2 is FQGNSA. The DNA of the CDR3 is TGTGCCAGCAGCTTAGGGGCCGGGGGGGCGCCCGGGGAGCTGTTTTTT. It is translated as CASSLGAGGAPGELFF.

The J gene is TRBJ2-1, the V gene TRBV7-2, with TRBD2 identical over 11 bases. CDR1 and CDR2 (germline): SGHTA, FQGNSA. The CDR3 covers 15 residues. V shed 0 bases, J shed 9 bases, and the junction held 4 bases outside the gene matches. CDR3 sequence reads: CASSLASGGEREQFF. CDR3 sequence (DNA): TGTGCCAGCAGCTTAGCTAGCGGGGGGGAACGTGAGCAGTTCTTC.

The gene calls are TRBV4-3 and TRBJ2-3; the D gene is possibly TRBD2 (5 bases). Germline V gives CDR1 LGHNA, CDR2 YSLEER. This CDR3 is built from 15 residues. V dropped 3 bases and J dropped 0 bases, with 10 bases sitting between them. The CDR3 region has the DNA TGCGCCAGCAGCCAGAGGGCGGCTAGCACAGATACGCAGTATTTT. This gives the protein CASSQRAASTDTQYF.

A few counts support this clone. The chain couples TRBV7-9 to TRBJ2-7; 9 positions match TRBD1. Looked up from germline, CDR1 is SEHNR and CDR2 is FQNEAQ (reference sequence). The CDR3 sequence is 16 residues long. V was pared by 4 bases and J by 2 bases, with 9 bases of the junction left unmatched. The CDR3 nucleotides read TGTGCCAGCAGCTCGCAGGGGACAGGGATCCCCTACGAGCAGTACGTC. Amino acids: CASSSQGTGIPYEQYV.

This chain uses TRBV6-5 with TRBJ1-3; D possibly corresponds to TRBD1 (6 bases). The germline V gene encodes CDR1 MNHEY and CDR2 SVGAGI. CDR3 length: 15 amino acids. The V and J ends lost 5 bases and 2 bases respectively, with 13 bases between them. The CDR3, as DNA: TGTGCCAGCAGTCTTAACAGGGCCGCTGGAAACACCATATATTTT. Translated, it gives CASSLNRAAGNTIYF.

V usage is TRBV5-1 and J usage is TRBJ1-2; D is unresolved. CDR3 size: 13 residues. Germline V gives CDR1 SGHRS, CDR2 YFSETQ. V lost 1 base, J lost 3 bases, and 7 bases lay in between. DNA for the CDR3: TGCGCCAGCAGCTTGATGCCGGACTATGGCTACACCTTC. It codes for CASSLMPDYGYTF.

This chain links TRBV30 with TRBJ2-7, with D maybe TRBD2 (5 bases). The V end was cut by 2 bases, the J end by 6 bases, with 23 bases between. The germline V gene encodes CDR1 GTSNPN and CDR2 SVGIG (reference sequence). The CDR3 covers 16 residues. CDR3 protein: CAWSSWGVSPAGEQYF. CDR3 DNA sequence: TGTGCCTGGAGTTCCTGGGGAGTATCCCCCGCGGGCGAGCAGTACTTC. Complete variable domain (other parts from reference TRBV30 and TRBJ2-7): SQTIHQWPATLVQPVGSPLSLECTVEGTSNPNLYWYRQAAGRGLQLLFYSVGIGQISSEVPQNLSASRPQDRQFILSSKKLLLSDSGFYLCAWSSWGVSPAGEQYFGPGTRLTVT.

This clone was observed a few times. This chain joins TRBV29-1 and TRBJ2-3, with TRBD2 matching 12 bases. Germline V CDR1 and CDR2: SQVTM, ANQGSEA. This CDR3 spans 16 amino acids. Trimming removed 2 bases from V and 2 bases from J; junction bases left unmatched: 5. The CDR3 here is CSVELTSGGYTDTQYF. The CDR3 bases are TGCAGCGTTGAACTGACTAGCGGGGGTTACACAGATACGCAGTATTTT.

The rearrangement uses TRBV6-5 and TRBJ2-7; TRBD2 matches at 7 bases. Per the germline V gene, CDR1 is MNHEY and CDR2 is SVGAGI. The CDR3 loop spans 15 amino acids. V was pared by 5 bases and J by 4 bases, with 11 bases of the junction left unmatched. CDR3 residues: CASSPVRGEIYEQYF. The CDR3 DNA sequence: TGTGCCAGCAGTCCCGTCCGGGGGGAAATATACGAGCAGTACTTC.

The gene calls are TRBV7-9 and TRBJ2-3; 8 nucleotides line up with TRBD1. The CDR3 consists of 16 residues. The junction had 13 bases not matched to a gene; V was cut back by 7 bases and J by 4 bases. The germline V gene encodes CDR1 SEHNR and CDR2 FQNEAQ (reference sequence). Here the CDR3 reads CASNRPRGQAADTQYF. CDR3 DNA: TGTGCCAGCAACCGACCTAGGGGACAGGCGGCAGATACGCAGTATTTT.

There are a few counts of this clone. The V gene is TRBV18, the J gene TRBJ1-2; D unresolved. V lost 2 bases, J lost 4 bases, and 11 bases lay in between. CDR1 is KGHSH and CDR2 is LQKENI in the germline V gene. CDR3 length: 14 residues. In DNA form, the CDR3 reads TGTGCCAGCTCACCAGAAGGAGGCAGCTATGGCTACACCTTC. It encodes CASSPEGGSYGYTF.

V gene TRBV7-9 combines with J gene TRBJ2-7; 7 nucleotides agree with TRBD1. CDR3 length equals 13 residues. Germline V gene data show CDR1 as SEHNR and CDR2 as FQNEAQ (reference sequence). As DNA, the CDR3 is TGTTCCAGCAGGGGACAGAGAAACCTCGAGCAGTACGTC. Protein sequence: CSSRGQRNLEQYV.

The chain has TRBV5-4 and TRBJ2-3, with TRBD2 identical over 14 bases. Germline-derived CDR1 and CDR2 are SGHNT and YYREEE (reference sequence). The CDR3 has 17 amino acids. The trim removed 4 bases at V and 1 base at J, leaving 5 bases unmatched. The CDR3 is CASSHGTSGGGTDTQYF. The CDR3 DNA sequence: TGTGCCAGCAGCCATGGGACTAGCGGGGGAGGCACAGATACGCAGTATTTT.